The next 27 T cell receptor beta chains were all read from a single sample in a study of cytomegalovirus exposure and HLA in healthy donors. PCR primers comprised 60 Vbeta and 13 Jbeta primers. The assay was immunoSEQ multiplex PCR, and TCRdb's table has in-frame clones only and misses some. Altogether 150,000 to 200,000 clones are present, around 81% being singletons, with the ten largest covering approximately 2%. Sample: PBMCs. Source of these receptors: a woman between 18 and 30 years old in good health and CMV-seropositive.

The chain combines TRBV5-1 with TRBJ2-5, with D maybe TRBD2 (5 bases). Gene TRBJ2-7 matches the end of the DNA better, so the J call may be wrong. Germline assignment: CDR1 SGHRS and CDR2 YFSETQ. The CDR3 consists of 16 residues. The DNA of the CDR3 is TGCGCCAGCAGCTTGGCCTCCGGACTGGTATCCTACGAGCAGTACTTC. This gives the protein CASSLASGLVSYEQYF.

V usage is TRBV27 and J usage is TRBJ1-2, with 7 bases identical to TRBD1. The CDR3 runs 14 residues. Germline V gives CDR1 MNHEY, CDR2 SMNVEV (reference sequence). After removal of 6 bases from V and 2 bases from J, the junction contained 6 bases not matched to a gene. CDR3 nucleotide sequence: TGTGCCAGCAGGGTTGGACAGGACAACTATGGCTACACCTTC. Its translation: CASRVGQDNYGYTF.

This clone showed up just once. One junction end does not reproduce the germline sequence, and a read error may be involved. The chain has TRBV4-2 and TRBJ1-2, with TRBD1 as a possible D gene (5 bases). Per the germline V gene, CDR1 is LGHNA and CDR2 is YNFKEQ. The CDR3 length is 15 residues. The CDR3 reads CASTQEAGWEYGYTF. The CDR3 DNA sequence: TGTGCCAGCACCCAAGAAGCAGGGTGGGAATATGGCTACACCTTC.

The V gene is TRBV11-2, the J gene TRBJ1-2; 10 bases line up with TRBD1. CDR3 size: 14 residues. J lost 4 bases, V lost 5 bases, and 4 bases had no gene match. The germline CDR1 and CDR2 sequences are SGHAT and FQNNGV. The CDR3 DNA reads as TGTGCCAGCAGCCCCAGGACAGGGGGCTATGGCTACACCTTC. It translates to CASSPRTGGYGYTF.

The V and J genes are TRBV20-1 and TRBJ1-1; D ambiguous. This CDR3 has 11 residues. V was pared by 5 bases and J by 1 base, with 5 bases between. Per the germline V gene, CDR1 is DFQATT and CDR2 is SNEGSKA (reference sequence). In nucleotides, the CDR3 is TGCAGTGCTCCAGGGAACACTGAAGCTTTCTTT. Its protein is CSAPGNTEAFF.

The chain carries TRBV6-5 and TRBJ1-2; D ambiguous. Per germline, CDR1 MNHEY and CDR2 SVGAGI. Deletions cut 0 bases from V and 0 bases from J, with 5 bases between. The CDR3 loop spans 14 amino acids. The CDR3 sequence: CASSYSPANYGYTF. The DNA for the CDR3 is TGTGCCAGCAGTTACTCTCCGGCTAACTATGGCTACACCTTC.

This clone has a handful of counts. The CDR3: CASSWRTGTSGTDTQYF. CDR3 DNA: TGTGCCAGCAGCTGGCGGACGGGGACTAGCGGGACAGATACGCAGTATTTT. The rearrangement uses TRBV14 and TRBJ2-3; TRBD2 aligns across 12 bases. The ends lost 5 bases at V and 3 bases at J; junction bases unmatched: 9. CDR3 size: 17 residues. Germline loops: CDR1 SGHDN, CDR2 FVKESK.

To note about this clone: Germline is not matched at one junction end, which may reflect a read error. The chain has TRBV2 and TRBJ1-1; TRBD1 might be the D (5 bases). Germline-derived CDR1 and CDR2 are SNHLY and FYNNEI. The CDR3 totals 13 residues. The CDR3, as DNA: TGTGCCAGCAGGGAAGGCAGGGACACTGAAGCTTTCTTT. Its translation: CASREGRDTEAFF.

The rearrangement joins TRBV28 to TRBJ1-2, with 7 bases matching TRBD1. The CDR3 has 14 amino acids. V lost 2 bases to trimming and J lost 4 bases; unmatched junction nucleotides: 4. CDR1 is MDHEN, CDR2 SYDVKM, per germline. CDR3 protein: CASSLEDRLYGYTF. The CDR3 DNA reads TGTGCCAGCAGTTTAGAGGACAGGCTCTATGGCTACACCTTC.

This sequence joins TRBV13 and TRBJ2-1; TRBD2 matches at 11 bases. The germline gives CDR1 PRHDT, CDR2 FYEKMQ (reference sequence). Trimming removed 4 bases from V and 1 base from J; junction bases left unmatched: 3. This CDR3 is 16 amino acids long. The CDR3 reads CASSSGLAASYNEQFF. CDR3 coding DNA: TGTGCCAGCAGCTCGGGACTAGCGGCGTCCTACAATGAGCAGTTCTTC.

The J gene is TRBJ2-5, the V gene TRBV11-3; 12 bases are shared with TRBD2. V dropped 4 bases and J dropped 2; count of bases not matched to a gene: 5. Germline loops: CDR1 SGHNT, CDR2 YENEEA. This CDR3 comprises 16 residues. CDR3 protein: CASSSPTSGGQETQYF. The CDR3 nucleotides read TGTGCCAGCAGCTCCCCGACTAGCGGGGGACAAGAGACCCAGTACTTC.

The rearrangement uses TRBV4-2 and TRBJ2-4, with 10 bases matching TRBD2. The CDR3 is 17 amino acids. Per the germline V gene, CDR1 is LGHNA and CDR2 is YNFKEQ. The V gene end was trimmed by 1 base and the J gene end by 5 bases; junction bases not matched to a gene: 8. CDR3 loop: CASSQGHTSGVQNIQYF. CDR3 bases: TGTGCCAGCAGCCAAGGTCATACTAGCGGGGTCCAAAACATTCAGTACTTC.

Only a few counts were recorded for this clone. This rearrangement joins TRBV5-1 to TRBJ2-3, with D perhaps TRBD2 (6 bases). The CDR3 is 14 residues long. V lost 5 bases and J lost 1, with 11 bases in between. Germline loops: CDR1 SGHRS, CDR2 YFSETQ. Here the CDR3 reads CASRGGVGTDTQYF. Here the CDR3 DNA reads TGCGCCAGCAGGGGCGGGGTGGGCACAGATACGCAGTATTTT.

This rearrangement joins TRBV6-6 to TRBJ2-7, with D possibly matching TRBD2 (6 bases). This CDR3 is 13 amino acids long. In germline, CDR1 is MNHNY, CDR2 SVGAGI (reference sequence). The V and J ends lost 10 bases and 4 bases respectively, with 17 bases between them. In DNA form, the CDR3 reads TGTGCCACCTCGACAGCGGGTTTTTACGAGCAGTACTTC. Its protein product is CATSTAGFYEQYF.

V and J are TRBV7-9 and TRBJ2-5; D unclear. V lost 1 base to trimming and J lost 2 bases, with 8 bases between them. This CDR3 region has 14 residues. CDR1 and CDR2 (germline): SEHNR, FQNEAQ (reference sequence). The CDR3 DNA reads as TGTGCCAGCAGCTTAGTTTCCGGGCAAGAGACCCAGTACTTC. Its translation is CASSLVSGQETQYF. Filled out from reference TRBV7-9 and TRBJ2-5, the complete variable domain reads DTGVSQNPRHKITKRGQNVTFRCDPISEHNRLYWYRQTLGQGPEFLTYFQNEAQLEKSRLLSDRFSAERPKGSFSTLEIQRTEQGDSAMYLCASSLVSGQETQYFGPGTRLLVL.

The chain employs TRBV5-4 and TRBJ2-3; a possible D gene is TRBD2 (5 bases). V lost 4 bases to trimming and J lost 4 bases, with 10 bases between them. Germline V lookup: CDR1 SGHNT, CDR2 YYREEE (reference sequence). CDR3 length: 13 amino acids. The DNA of the CDR3 is TGTGCCAGCAGCCCGGTAGCGTCAGATACGCAGTATTTT. It specifies CASSPVASDTQYF.

This clone appeared a single time. This chain connects TRBV7-3 to TRBJ1-3; D unresolved. The V end lost 1 base, the J end lost 0 bases, and 7 bases lay between the germline ends. The CDR3 is made up of 15 amino acids. Germline lookup yields CDR1 SGHTA and CDR2 FQGTGA. CDR3 sequence (DNA): TGTGCCAGCAGCTTAAACGCAGGCTCTGGAAACACCATATATTTT. This codes for CASSLNAGSGNTIYF.

V gene TRBV7-3 combines with J gene TRBJ1-1; a possible D gene is TRBD1 (6 bases). Trimming stripped 5 bases from V and 5 bases from J, with 15 bases between. The CDR3 extends over 14 amino acids. From germline, CDR1 is SGHTA and CDR2 FQGTGA. In DNA form, the CDR3 reads TGTGCCAGCAGCACAGGGACGGGGACAACTGAAGCTTTCTTT. Its protein product is CASSTGTGTTEAFF.

The chain recombines TRBV7-9 with TRBJ2-1, with a weak D call TRBD2 (6 bases). Trimming removed 3 bases at V and 6 bases at J, with 15 bases between. The CDR3 is 15 residues long. Germline V CDR1 and CDR2: SEHNR, FQNEAQ (reference sequence). The CDR3 DNA is TGTGCCAGCAGCTTTCTCGGGGGTGGTGTCAATGAGCAGTTCTTC. It codes for CASSFLGGGVNEQFF.

This clone was observed once. The J gene is TRBJ1-1, the V gene TRBV7-9; D remains ambiguous. Germline CDR1 is SEHNR and CDR2 is FQNEAQ (reference sequence). V shed 5 bases and J shed 4 bases, with 20 bases lying between them. This CDR3 has 16 amino acids. CDR3 DNA sequence: TGTGCCAGCAGCATCGACCGCGGGTGGGCTGGCACTGAAGCTTTCTTT. This encodes CASSIDRGWAGTEAFF.

The genes are TRBV29-1 and TRBJ1-2, with TRBD1 matching over 8 bases. Germline V gene data show CDR1 as SQVTM and CDR2 as ANQGSEA. This CDR3 region has 13 residues. Trimming at V came to 7 bases and at J to 5 bases, leaving 9 bases not matched to a gene. CDR3 DNA: TGCAGCGCCGACAGGGGAAGGTGGTATGGCTACACCTTC. Translated: CSADRGRWYGYTF.

To note about this clone: The sample carries other DNA sequences with the same CDR3. The V and J genes are TRBV15 and TRBJ2-3; 8 nucleotides align to TRBD1. J lost 3 bases, V lost 4 bases, and 6 bases had no gene match. Germline loops: CDR1 LNHNV, CDR2 YYDKDF (reference sequence). CDR3 length equals 15 residues. Written as DNA, the CDR3 is TGTGCCACCAGCACTGGACAGGGTTCAACAGATACGCAGTATTTT. This gives the protein CATSTGQGSTDTQYF.

CDR3 protein: CASRSGTSGYNEQFF. The CDR3 coding sequence is TGTGCCAGCAGATCCGGGACTAGCGGCTACAATGAGCAGTTCTTC. The rearrangement uses TRBV27 and TRBJ2-1, with TRBD2 identical over 11 bases. CDR3 length: 15 amino acids. Germline V gene lookup returns CDR1 MNHEY and CDR2 SMNVEV (reference sequence). V gave up 6 bases and J gave up 3 bases; unmatched junction bases: 4.

The chain uses TRBV20-1 and TRBJ1-4; TRBD1 might be the D (6 bases). The CDR3 sequence is 11 residues long. Per germline, CDR1 DFQATT and CDR2 SNEGSKA (reference sequence). V lost 3 bases and J 10 bases, leaving 9 bases between the germline ends. CDR3 DNA: TGCAGTGCTAGTTCAGGGGCAAAACTGTTTTTT. It is translated as CSASSGAKLFF.

V usage is TRBV19 and J usage is TRBJ2-1; D is perhaps TRBD2 (5 bases). The germline V gene has CDR1 LNHDA and CDR2 SQIVND (reference sequence). The CDR3 is made up of 14 amino acids. The ends were cut back, 5 bases at V and 6 bases at J, with 14 bases in the middle. The CDR3 bases are TGTGCCAGTAGTCCCGGGGTCAGGCCCAATGAGCAGTTCTTC. It specifies CASSPGVRPNEQFF.

This chain links TRBV2 with TRBJ2-2; D uncertain. The CDR3 sequence is 15 residues long. Germline-derived CDR1 and CDR2 are SNHLY and FYNNEI. Trimming removed 6 bases from V and 5 bases from J, with 16 bases in between. This CDR3 reads CASSPTALGTGELFF. The CDR3 coding sequence is TGTGCCAGCAGCCCTACAGCATTAGGTACCGGGGAGCTGTTTTTT. The full variable domain, its missing parts supplied by reference TRBV2 and TRBJ2-2, is EPEVTQTPSHQVTQMGQEVILRCVPISNHLYFYWYRQILGQKVEFLVSFYNNEISEKSEIFDDQFSVERPDGSNFTLKIRSTKLEDSAMYFCASSPTALGTGELFFGEGSRLTVL.

The chain uses TRBV2 and TRBJ1-1, with a possible D match to TRBD1 (5 bases). The V end was cut by 2 bases, the J end by 1 base, with 20 bases between. Germline CDR1 reads SNHLY; CDR2 reads FYNNEI. There are 18 residues in the CDR3. In DNA, the CDR3 is TGTGCCAGCAGTGAATCGAGTATTGAAGACCAGGGGAACACTGAAGCTTTCTTT. Translated, it gives CASSESSIEDQGNTEAFF.